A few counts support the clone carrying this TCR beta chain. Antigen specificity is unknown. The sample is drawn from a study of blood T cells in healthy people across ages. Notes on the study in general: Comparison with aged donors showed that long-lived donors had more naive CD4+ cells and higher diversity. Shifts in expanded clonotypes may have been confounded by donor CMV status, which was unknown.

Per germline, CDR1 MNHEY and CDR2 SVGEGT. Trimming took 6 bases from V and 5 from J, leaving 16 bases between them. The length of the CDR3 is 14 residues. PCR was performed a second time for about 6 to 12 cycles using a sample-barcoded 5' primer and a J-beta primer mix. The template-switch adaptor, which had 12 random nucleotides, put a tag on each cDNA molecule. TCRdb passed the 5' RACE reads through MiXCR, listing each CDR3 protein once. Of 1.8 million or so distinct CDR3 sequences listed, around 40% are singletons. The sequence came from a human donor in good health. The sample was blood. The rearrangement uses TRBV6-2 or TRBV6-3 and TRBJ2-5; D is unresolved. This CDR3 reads CASSRSGPLETQYF. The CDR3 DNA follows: TGTGCCAGCAGCCGATCAGGACCTTTGGAGACCCAGTACTTC.